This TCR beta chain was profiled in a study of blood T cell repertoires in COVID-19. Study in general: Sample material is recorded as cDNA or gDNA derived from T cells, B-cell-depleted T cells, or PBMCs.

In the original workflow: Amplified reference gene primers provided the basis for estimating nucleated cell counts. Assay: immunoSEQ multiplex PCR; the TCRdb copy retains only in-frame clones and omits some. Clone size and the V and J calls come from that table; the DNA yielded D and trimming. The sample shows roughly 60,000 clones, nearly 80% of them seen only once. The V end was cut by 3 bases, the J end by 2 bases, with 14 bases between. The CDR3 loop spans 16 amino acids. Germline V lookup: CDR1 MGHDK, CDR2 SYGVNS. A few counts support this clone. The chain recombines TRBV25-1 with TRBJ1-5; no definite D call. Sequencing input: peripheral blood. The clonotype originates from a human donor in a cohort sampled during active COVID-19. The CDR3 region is CASSETSGSGNQPQHF. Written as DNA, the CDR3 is TGTGCCAGCAGTGAGACCTCAGGATCGGGCAATCAGCCCCAGCATTTT.